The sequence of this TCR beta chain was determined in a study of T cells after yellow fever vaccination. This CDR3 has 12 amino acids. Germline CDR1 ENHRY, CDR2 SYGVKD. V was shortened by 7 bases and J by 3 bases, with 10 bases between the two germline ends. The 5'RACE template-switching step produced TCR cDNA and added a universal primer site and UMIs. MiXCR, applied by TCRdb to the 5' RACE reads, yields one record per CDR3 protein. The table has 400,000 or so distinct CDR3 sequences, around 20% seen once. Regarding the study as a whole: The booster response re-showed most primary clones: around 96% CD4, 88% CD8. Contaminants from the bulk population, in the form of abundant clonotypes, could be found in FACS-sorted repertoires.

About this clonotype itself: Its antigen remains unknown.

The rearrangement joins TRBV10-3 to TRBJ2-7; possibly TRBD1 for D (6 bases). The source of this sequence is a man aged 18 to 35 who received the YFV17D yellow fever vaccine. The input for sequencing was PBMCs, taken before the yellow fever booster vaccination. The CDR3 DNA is TGTGCCATCACGACAGGTGGCTACGAGCAGTACTTC. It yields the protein CAITTGGYEQYF.